The rows below give T cell receptor beta chains drawn from one sample of a study of beta chain features in type 1 diabetes. TCRdb keeps only in-frame clones here, not all; method: immunoSEQ multiplex PCR. The data hold roughly 150,000 clones, with about 7.3% observed a single time. The sample taken for sequencing was central memory CD4+ T cells from blood. The receptors originated from a man aged 18 to 35 in good health. CDR3s include the opening cysteine and the closing phenylalanine or tryptophan. The D gene is left open where the match is weak. Clone size is shown for a subset of rows, as once, few, many or a class of expanded clone.

size	V	J	D	DNA	CDR3
-	TRBV7-2	TRBJ1-2	TRBD1	TGTGCCAGCAGCTCCGGGACAGGCAGAGGGAACTATGGCTACACCTTC	CASSSGTGRGNYGYTF
many	TRBV18	TRBJ1-1	TRBD1	TGTGCCAGCTCACCGGACACAGGGGGCTGGAACACTGAAGCTTTCTTT	CASSPDTGGWNTEAFF
-	TRBV9	TRBJ2-7	-	TGTGCCAGCAGCGTAGCGGATGTTCGCAGGCAACTAGGGGAGCAGTACTTC	CASSVADVRRQLGEQYF
-	TRBV19	TRBJ1-2	TRBD1	TGTGCCACCCAGGGGGCAGGGGGCTACACCTTC	CATQGAGGYTF
few	TRBV4-2	TRBJ2-5	TRBD2	TGTGCCAGCAGCCAAGAGCCTACGGTAGCGGGGGAAGAGACCCAGTACTTC	CASSQEPTVAGEETQYF
-	TRBV4-2	TRBJ2-1	TRBD2	TGTGCCAGCAGCCAGGGTTCTAGCGGGAGGGGGAATGAGCAGTTCTTC	CASSQGSSGRGNEQFF
-	TRBV7-8	TRBJ2-7	TRBD1	TGTGCCAGCAGTAAGACCGGGACAGAGTCCTACGAGCAGTACTTC	CASSKTGTESYEQYF
few	TRBV15	TRBJ1-1	-	TGTGCCACCAGCAGAGATAGAATCGCAGGGGACACTGAAGCTTTCTTT	CATSRDRIAGDTEAFF
many	TRBV10-3	TRBJ2-1	-	TGTGCCATCAGTGAGTCGAAGCCGGGGGATGAGCAGTTCTTC	CAISESKPGDEQFF
once	TRBV6-5	TRBJ1-2	TRBD1	TGTGCCAGCAGTTACGAGGACAGGGCAGGCTACACCTTC	CASSYEDRAGYTF
-	TRBV27	TRBJ2-1	-	TGTGCCAGCGGTCAGGTCGATGAGCAGTTCTTC	CASGQVDEQFF
few	TRBV7-9	TRBJ2-5	-	TGTGCCAGCAGCTTTGGATTCGGGGGATTCCAAGAGACCCAGTACTTC	CASSFGFGGFQETQYF
few	TRBV5-6	TRBJ1-1	TRBD1	TGTGCCAGCAGCTTGGGATCGGGGACAGGTGTGAACACTGAAGCTTTCTTT	CASSLGSGTGVNTEAFF
few	TRBV9	TRBJ1-2	TRBD1	TGTGCCAGCAGCCCCCGGGACAGGGGGGGAGAGGGCTACACCTTC	CASSPRDRGGEGYTF
many	TRBV29-1	TRBJ2-3	-	TGCAGCGTTGAAGATGGCGAGCGATGGTATTTT	CSVEDGERWYF
-	TRBV9	TRBJ2-3	-	TGTGCCAGCAGCCAGGGGGCTAGCGGATACACAGATACGCAGTATTTT	CASSQGASGYTDTQYF
-	TRBV7-9	TRBJ2-1	-	TGTGCCAGCAGCTTAGTCGGGGGGCCGGGGTCGGGACTCTACAATGAGCAGTTCTTC	CASSLVGGPGSGLYNEQFF
-	TRBV28	TRBJ1-1	-	TGTGCCAGCAGTTCCAGGGACATTGAAGCTTTCTTT	CASSSRDIEAFF
few	TRBV6-1	TRBJ2-3	TRBD1	TGTGCCAGCAGTAAAGGGACAGTCCAATCAGATACGCAGTATTTT	CASSKGTVQSDTQYF
-	TRBV7-2	TRBJ2-7	-	TGTGCCAGCAGCTCTCAGGGAATTAAAAAGGGGTCCTACGAGCAGTACTTC	CASSSQGIKKGSYEQYF
-	TRBV7-2	TRBJ2-5	-	TGTGCCAGCAGCTTTTCAGGATCCCAAGAGACCCAGTACTTC	CASSFSGSQETQYF
few	TRBV19	TRBJ2-1	-	TGTGCCAGTACCCAAATAACAGGAAACAATGAGCAGTTCTTC	CASTQITGNNEQFF
once	TRBV15	TRBJ2-3	TRBD2	TGTGCCACCAGACCCACGGGACTAGCGGTGAACACAGATACGCAGTATTTT	CATRPTGLAVNTDTQYF
-	TRBV7-2	TRBJ2-5	-	TGCGCCAGCAGCCAGACCGGGAGCGGAGGAGAGACCCAGTACTTC	CASSQTGSGGETQYF
-	TRBV7-7	TRBJ1-4	TRBD1	TGTGCTAGCAGCTCCGGACAGGGGAACGAAAAACTGTTTTTT	CASSSGQGNEKLFF
-	TRBV25-1	TRBJ1-5	-	TGTGCCAGCAGGGACACCGACAGACCCAATCAGCCCCAGCATTTT	CASRDTDRPNQPQHF
few	TRBV9	TRBJ1-2	TRBD1	TGTGCCAGCAGCTCCCGGGACAGGGGCAACTATGGCTACACCTTC	CASSSRDRGNYGYTF
-	TRBV4-2	TRBJ2-1	TRBD2	TGTGCCAGCAGCCTTTCGACTAGCGGGGGGGCCGTTTTTCTGTTCTTC	CASSLSTSGGAVFLFF
few	TRBV7-7	TRBJ2-2	TRBD1	TGTGCTAGCAGCCCCGACAGGGACGGGGAGCTGTTTTTT	CASSPDRDGELFF
-	TRBV7-7	TRBJ2-1	TRBD1	TGTGCCAGCAGCTCAGAAGGGGGCTGGGAGCAGTTCTTC	CASSSEGGWEQFF
few	TRBV7-9	TRBJ1-2	-	TGTGCCAGCAGCCGGACAGCCCTAGACTATGGCTACACCTTC	CASSRTALDYGYTF
few	TRBV19	TRBJ1-4	-	TGTGCCAGTGGGGAAGGGGCAGCTCGTGAAAAACTGTTTTTT	CASGEGAAREKLFF
-	TRBV27	TRBJ1-6	TRBD1	TGTGCCAGCAGTTATGGGACAGCGATTAATTCACCCCTCCACTTT	CASSYGTAINSPLHF
-	TRBV5-8	TRBJ2-7	TRBD2	TGTGCCAGCAGCATACAGACTAGCGGGGGGGCCTACGAGCAGTACTTC	CASSIQTSGGAYEQYF
few	TRBV7-6	TRBJ2-1	TRBD2	TGTGCCAGCAGCTTAGGGGCGGGAGTTGAGCAGTTCTTC	CASSLGAGVEQFF
few	TRBV6-6	TRBJ2-3	TRBD1	TGTGCCAGCAGACTCGGGACAGCTAAAGATACGCAGTATTTT	CASRLGTAKDTQYF
few	TRBV18	TRBJ2-1	TRBD2	TGTGCCAGCTCATCCCTATACCTTAGCGGGGGGAACAATGAGCAGTTCTTC	CASSSLYLSGGNNEQFF
-	TRBV2	TRBJ2-7	TRBD1	TGTGCCAGCAGTGGACAGGGAGTAGCCAGCGAGCAGTACTTC	CASSGQGVASEQYF
-	TRBV15	TRBJ2-5	-	TGTGCCACCAGCAGAGATACGGGGGATCGGGAGACCCAGTACTTC	CATSRDTGDRETQYF
-	TRBV10-3	TRBJ1-2	TRBD1	TGTGCCATCAGTGCCATTTTGACAGGGTCCGCCTCCTATGGCTACACCTTC	CAISAILTGSASYGYTF